Below are 24 T cell receptor beta chains sequenced from a single sample in a study of post-analysis software for immune sequencing data. Study results and limitations: Compared with controls, patients had more of 4 to 6 TRBV segments, including TRBV5-6, TRBV5-1 and TRBV20-1.

The antigens these receptors bind are not known. Tagging with unique molecular identifiers was a feature of the TCR beta cDNA libraries. TCRdb reprocessed the PCR reads via MiXCR and lists one record per CDR3 protein. The sample shows approximately 630,000 distinct CDR3 sequences, around 60% of them seen only once. Input material: blood. Every receptor here comes from a girl between 2 and 10 years old with multiple sclerosis.

The V call is TRBV6-5, the J call TRBJ2-2; D perhaps matches TRBD2 (5 bases). The V end lost 6 bases, the J end lost 2 bases, and 16 bases lay between the germline ends. The CDR3 length is 16 residues. Germline CDR1 is MNHEY and CDR2 is SVGAGI. Written as DNA, the CDR3 is TGTGCCAGCAGGGGTCTCGGAGGTCCTAACACCGGGGAGCTGTTTTTT. Encoded protein: CASRGLGGPNTGELFF.

The V call is TRBV29-1, the J call TRBJ2-1; D may be TRBD1 or TRBD2 (6 bases each). This CDR3 is built from 16 residues. CDR1 SQVTM and CDR2 ANQGSEA come from the germline V gene. V shed 3 bases and J shed 8 bases, with 23 bases lying between them. The CDR3 reads CSVDAARQATGDEQFF. The DNA for the CDR3 is TGCAGCGTTGACGCCGCCCGACAGGCCACGGGGGATGAGCAGTTCTTC.

The chain combines TRBV7-3 with TRBJ2-1; 9 nucleotides line up with TRBD1. The CDR3 consists of 16 residues. Germline lookup yields CDR1 SGHTA and CDR2 FQGTGA. With V trimmed by 4 bases and J by 1 base, 5 bases remained unmatched. CDR3 protein: CASSSGTGSSYNEQFF. The CDR3 DNA reads as TGTGCCAGCAGCTCTGGGACAGGGTCTTCCTACAATGAGCAGTTCTTC.

The chain recombines TRBV7-9 with TRBJ2-3; D assignment may be TRBD1 or TRBD2 (6 bases each). In germline, CDR1 is SEHNR, CDR2 FQNEAQ (reference sequence). The CDR3 runs 16 residues. Trimming shortened V by 1 base and J by 6 bases, and 17 bases separated the two germline ends. The CDR3 DNA reads as TGTGCCAGCAGCTTAGGTAGCGGAGGGGGTGATGATACGCAGTATTTT. Encoded protein: CASSLGSGGGDDTQYF.

The CDR3 sequence is CASSLGQGGYTF. The DNA for the CDR3 is TGTGCCAGCAGCTTAGGACAGGGTGGCTACACCTTC. The chain links TRBV7-9 to TRBJ1-2; 7 bases line up with TRBD1. The CDR3 covers 12 residues. V lost 1 base to trimming and J lost 7 bases; unmatched junction nucleotides: 0. Germline CDR1 SEHNR, CDR2 FQNEAQ (reference sequence).

As for this clonotype: One junction end does not reproduce the germline sequence, and a read error may be involved. The CDR3 nucleotides read TGCGCCAGCAGAAGTGGTCAGCTGAACACTGAAACTTTCTTT. Protein: CASRSGQLNTETFF. The chain couples TRBV5-1 to TRBJ1-1; D is ambiguous. The CDR3 contains 14 residues. From germline, CDR1 is SGHRS and CDR2 YFSETQ.

In its sample, this clonotype was seen a few times. The genes are TRBV29-1 and TRBJ2-3, with D possibly TRBD2 on 5 matching bases. The V and J ends lost 0 bases and 4 bases respectively, with 8 bases between them. Germline CDR1 is SQVTM and CDR2 is ANQGSEA. This CDR3 comprises 13 residues. The CDR3 sequence: CSVEEVGADTQYF. CDR3 nucleotide sequence: TGCAGCGTTGAAGAAGTGGGAGCAGATACGCAGTATTTT.

The genes are TRBV6-6 and TRBJ1-1; 7 nucleotides match TRBD1. CDR3 length: 15 amino acids. Unmatched junction bases numbered 6, after V lost 0 bases and J lost 5 bases. Germline loops: CDR1 MNHNY, CDR2 SVGAGI (reference sequence). In DNA form, the CDR3 reads TGTGCCAGCAGTTACTCGGCCCAGGGGGGAACTGAAGCTTTCTTT. The encoded protein is CASSYSAQGGTEAFF.

This clonotype occurred a few times. This chain connects TRBV7-2 to TRBJ2-3, with 14 bases lining up with TRBD2. This CDR3 is 16 amino acids long. The V and J ends lost 6 bases and 5 bases, in that order; junction bases with no gene match: 7. CDR1 and CDR2 from the germline V gene are SGHTA and FQGNSA. The CDR3 spells CASSPRLAGGQDTQYF. The CDR3 DNA is TGTGCCAGCAGTCCTCGACTAGCGGGGGGGCAAGATACGCAGTATTTT. Complete variable domain (other parts from reference TRBV7-2 and TRBJ2-3): GAGVSQSPSNKVTEKGKDVELRCDPISGHTALYWYRQSLGQGLEFLIYFQGNSAPDKSGLPSDRFSAERTGGSVSTLTIQRTQQEDSAVYLCASSPRLAGGQDTQYFGPGTRLTVL.

The rearrangement uses TRBV6-1 and TRBJ2-5; D may be TRBD1 (5 bases). The ends were cut back, 5 bases at V and 5 bases at J, with 18 bases in the middle. CDR1 is MNHNS, CDR2 SASEGT, per germline. CDR3 length: 15 amino acids. CDR3 in amino acids: CASSSPGRKGETQYF. In DNA form, the CDR3 reads TGTGCCAGCAGTAGTCCGGGCCGGAAGGGGGAGACCCAGTACTTC.

The chain has TRBV6-1 and TRBJ2-1; D could derive from TRBD1 or TRBD2 (5 bases each). With the DNA end fitting TRBJ2-7 better, the J assignment may be wrong. CDR1 is MNHNS and CDR2 is SASEGT in the germline V gene. The length of the CDR3 is 15 residues. The CDR3 sequence is CASSEGVIAYNEQYF. CDR3 DNA sequence: TGTGCCAGCAGTGAGGGGGTTATCGCGTACAATGAGCAGTACTTC.

This chain uses TRBV6-1 with TRBJ1-5, with 9 nucleotides matching TRBD1. The germline V gene encodes CDR1 MNHNS and CDR2 SASEGT. The CDR3 is 15 residues long. V lost 5 bases to trimming and J lost 5 bases; unmatched junction nucleotides: 7. CDR3 region: CASSYGTGSDQPQHF. CDR3 coding DNA: TGTGCCAGCAGTTATGGGACAGGGTCGGATCAGCCCCAGCATTTT.

The chain links TRBV7-2 to TRBJ2-7, with 13 bases identical to TRBD2. The V gene end was trimmed by 6 bases and the J gene end by 2 bases; junction bases not matched to a gene: 10. This CDR3 is built from 17 residues. Germline CDR1 reads SGHTA; CDR2 reads FQGNSA. Written as DNA, the CDR3 is TGTGCCAGCAGTCGCTCCGGACTAGCGGGGGCCGCCTACGAGCAGTACTTC. Its translation: CASSRSGLAGAAYEQYF.

The chain carries TRBV7-2 and TRBJ2-3; TRBD1 agrees at 9 bases. Germline trimming cut 2 bases from V and 2 bases from J; bases unmatched to any gene: 5. CDR1 and CDR2 from the germline V gene are SGHTA and FQGNSA. The CDR3 has 16 residues. This CDR3 is CASSLQDRGATDTQYF. CDR3 nucleotides: TGTGCCAGCAGCTTACAGGACAGGGGCGCCACAGATACGCAGTATTTT.

The chain couples TRBV7-9 to TRBJ2-1; D is unclear. The J call may be in error: the DNA end matches TRBJ2-7 better. Germline V gene data show CDR1 as SEHNR and CDR2 as FQNEAQ (reference sequence). The CDR3 is made up of 13 amino acids. The CDR3 sequence: CASSAYQRYEQYF. The CDR3 DNA reads TGTGCCAGCAGCGCGTACCAACGATACGAGCAGTACTTC.

The V gene is TRBV20-1, the J gene TRBJ2-3, with 9 bases aligning to TRBD2. The CDR3 spans 13 residues. CDR1 is DFQATT, CDR2 SNEGSKA, per germline (reference sequence). Losses at the gene ends were 8 bases for V and 0 bases for J; bases not matched to a gene: 3. The CDR3: CSWRGGSTDTQYF. DNA for the CDR3: TGCAGTTGGCGGGGGGGAAGCACAGATACGCAGTATTTT.

The V and J genes are TRBV6-5 and TRBJ1-2, with D tentatively TRBD1 (5 bases). V lost 0 bases and J 4 bases, leaving 12 bases between the germline ends. From germline, CDR1 is MNHEY and CDR2 SVGAGI. The CDR3 has 15 residues. The CDR3 spells CASSYSTGLTYGYTF. In DNA form, the CDR3 reads TGTGCCAGCAGTTACTCAACGGGACTGACCTATGGCTACACCTTC.

Of note for this clonotype: Compared with germline, one end of the junction differs, possibly owing to a read error. The gene calls are TRBV15 and TRBJ2-7; D is perhaps TRBD2 (7 bases). From germline, CDR1 is LNHNV and CDR2 YYDKDF (reference sequence). This CDR3 contains 12 residues. CDR3 sequence (DNA): TGTGCCACCAGCAGCGCGGGAGTAGGGGGAGCATTC. It is translated as CATSSAGVGGAF.

The chain couples TRBV7-8 to TRBJ2-5; 9 bases match TRBD2. CDR3 length equals 16 residues. The germline V gene has CDR1 SGHVS and CDR2 FQNEAQ. V gave up 3 bases and J gave up 4 bases; unmatched junction bases: 9. The CDR3 bases are TGTGCCAGCAGCTTTGGGGCGGGGGGGCCTGGAGAGACCCAGTACTTC. It is translated as CASSFGAGGPGETQYF.

This clonotype was detected only a few times. The V gene is TRBV21-1, the J gene TRBJ1-5; TRBD1 is taken as the D call from the table, unchecked against the DNA. TRBV21-1 is a pseudogene. The CDR3 spans 15 residues. The CDR3: CASSKRDRDNQPQHF. The CDR3 DNA reads TGTGCCAGCAGCAAACGCGACAGGGACAATCAGCCCCAGCATTTT.

The rearrangement links TRBV20-1 to TRBJ1-1; the match to TRBD1 covers 7 bases. This CDR3 region has 11 residues. Germline lookup yields CDR1 DFQATT and CDR2 SNEGSKA (reference sequence). The V segment lost 3 bases and the J segment 11 bases; nucleotides outside the gene matches: 6. The CDR3 nucleotides read TGCAGTGCTAGGATGACAGGGTACGCTTTCTTT. This sequence encodes CSARMTGYAFF.

The CDR3 sequence is CATSDYTSGNTDTQYF. The CDR3 DNA reads as TGTGCCACCAGTGATTATACTAGCGGGAACACAGATACGCAGTATTTT. The chain carries TRBV24-1 and TRBJ2-3, with 10 bases that match TRBD2. Germline-derived CDR1 and CDR2 are KGHDR and SFDVKD. The trim removed 2 bases at V and 2 bases at J, leaving 3 bases unmatched. This CDR3 has 16 amino acids.

This CDR3 is CSAKAGTEQFF. CDR3 DNA: TGCAGTGCTAAAGCGGGAACTGAGCAGTTCTTC. This chain uses TRBV20-1 with TRBJ2-1; 7 nucleotides match TRBD2. V lost 4 bases to trimming and J lost 9 bases; unmatched junction nucleotides: 3. This CDR3 region has 11 residues. The germline CDR1 and CDR2 sequences are DFQATT and SNEGSKA (reference sequence).

In this sample, this clonotype turned up a few times. The gene calls are TRBV6-2 or TRBV6-3 and TRBJ1-2, with D possibly being TRBD1 (5 bases). V was clipped by 11 bases and J by 6 bases, with 16 bases between them. This CDR3 spans 12 amino acids. From germline, CDR1 is MNHEY and CDR2 SVGEGT. The CDR3 here is CAGGGEGNGYTF. The CDR3 nucleotides are TGTGCCGGCGGCGGGGAGGGGAATGGCTACACCTTC.